This is a list of T cell receptor beta chains from one sample in a study of PD-1 blockade in classical Hodgkin lymphoma. The protocol was immunoSEQ multiplex PCR, while the TCRdb copy is restricted to in-frame clones and leaves out a portion. The sample includes about 23,000 clones, about four fifths of them seen just once. The source was CD4+ T cells from blood, collected at baseline. The source of these receptors is a human donor with classical Hodgkin lymphoma. Both conserved end residues are part of each CDR3. Fields, in order: V gene, D gene, J gene, CDR3 protein, CDR3 DNA. The D gene is left open where the match is weak.

V: TRBV5-4
D: TRBD1
J: TRBJ2-1
CDR3: CASSWWTGTNSYNEQFF
DNA: TGTGCCAGCAGCTGGTGGACAGGGACAAACTCCTACAATGAGCAGTTCTTC

V: TRBV29-1
D: .
J: TRBJ2-7
CDR3: CSVEGQTYSSYEQYF
DNA: TGCAGCGTAGAAGGACAGACATATAGCTCCTACGAGCAGTACTTC

V: TRBV6-1
D: .
J: TRBJ1-1
CDR3: CASSEFLGSDVPEAFF
DNA: TGTGCCAGCAGTGAATTTCTAGGCAGCGACGTACCTGAAGCTTTCTTT

V: TRBV7-9
D: .
J: TRBJ2-2
CDR3: CASSLTGELFF
DNA: TGTGCCAGCAGCCTAACCGGGGAGCTGTTTTTT

V: TRBV10-1
D: .
J: TRBJ1-5
CDR3: CASRDLVCHSNQPQHF
DNA: TGCGCCAGCAGGGACTTAGTGTGTCATAGCAATCAGCCCCAGCATTTT

V: TRBV2
D: .
J: TRBJ2-3
CDR3: CASSESIHTDTQYF
DNA: TGTGCCAGCAGTGAATCAATACACACAGATACGCAGTATTTT

V: TRBV7-2
D: TRBD1
J: TRBJ2-7
CDR3: CASSGIQGARNEQYF
DNA: TGTGCCAGCAGCGGAATACAGGGGGCGCGGAACGAGCAGTACTTC

V: TRBV5-1
D: .
J: TRBJ1-5
CDR3: CASSFRGNQPQHF
DNA: TGCGCCAGCAGCTTCAGGGGTAATCAGCCCCAGCATTTT

V: TRBV29-1
D: TRBD2
J: TRBJ2-7
CDR3: CSVEVRGVGEQYF
DNA: TGCAGCGTTGAGGTTCGGGGGGTCGGGGAGCAGTACTTC

V: TRBV30
D: .
J: TRBJ1-1
CDR3: CAWTAEFRDTEAFF
DNA: TGTGCCTGGACAGCTGAATTTAGGGACACTGAAGCTTTCTTT

V: TRBV9
D: .
J: TRBJ1-2
CDR3: CASSLDLNYGYTF
DNA: TGTGCCAGCAGCTTGGATCTTAACTATGGCTACACCTTC

V: TRBV30
D: TRBD1
J: TRBJ1-6
CDR3: CAWSPPDRVNSPLHF
DNA: TGTGCCTGGAGCCCCCCGGACAGGGTCAATTCACCCCTCCACTTT

V: TRBV6-5
D: .
J: TRBJ1-5
CDR3: CASSYGAGDNQPQHF
DNA: TGTGCCAGCAGTTACGGTGCAGGAGACAATCAGCCCCAGCATTTT

V: TRBV5-8
D: TRBD1
J: TRBJ1-1
CDR3: CASSPDRGVEAFF
DNA: TGTGCCAGCAGCCCGGACAGGGGCGTGGAAGCTTTCTTT

V: TRBV28
D: TRBD1
J: TRBJ1-6
CDR3: CASRSSGQGVLLPLHF
DNA: TGTGCCAGCAGGTCTTCGGGACAGGGGGTTCTTCTACCCCTCCACTTT

V: TRBV2
D: .
J: TRBJ2-3
CDR3: CASSEEDTQYF
DNA: TGTGCCAGCAGTGAAGAAGATACGCAGTATTTT

V: TRBV27
D: TRBD2
J: TRBJ2-3
CDR3: CASSPGTSGVHTQYF
DNA: TGTGCCAGCAGTCCCGGGACTAGCGGGGTACATACGCAGTATTTT

V: TRBV5-1
D: .
J: TRBJ1-1
CDR3: CASSRVTDTEAFF
DNA: TGCGCCAGCAGCAGGGTGACGGACACTGAAGCTTTCTTT

V: TRBV29-1
D: TRBD2
J: TRBJ2-7
CDR3: CSGSLRGTYEQYF
DNA: TGCAGCGGCTCCTTGCGGGGGACCTACGAGCAGTACTTC

V: TRBV28
D: TRBD2
J: TRBJ2-7
CDR3: CASSPGTSGAIEQYF
DNA: TGTGCCAGCAGTCCCGGGACTAGCGGGGCAATAGAGCAGTACTTC

V: TRBV28
D: .
J: TRBJ2-3
CDR3: CASSFTRSGTDTQYF
DNA: TGTGCCAGCAGTTTTACGCGAAGCGGGACAGATACGCAGTATTTT

V: TRBV5-4
D: .
J: TRBJ1-3
CDR3: CASSLVPLGDTIYF
DNA: TGTGCCAGCAGCTTGGTCCCCCTTGGGGACACCATATATTTT